This passage covers 11 T cell receptor beta chains from one sample sequenced in a study of OX40 agonist ivuxolimab in advanced cancers. Assay used: immunoSEQ multiplex PCR; TCRdb lists only in-frame clones, some missing. Of 80,000 to 100,000 clones listed, 86% are singletons. The sequencing used CD4+ or CD8+ T cells sorted from blood, collected in a trial of the OX40 agonist ivuxolimab. The receptors shown here come from an adult with an advanced solid tumor such as melanoma, head and neck, liver or kidney cancer.

This chain joins TRBV7-9 and TRBJ2-7; D unclear. There are 15 residues in the CDR3. Germline-derived CDR1 and CDR2 are SEHNR and FQNEAQ (reference sequence). Trimming took off 5 bases at V and 0 bases at J, with 14 bases between the two ends. This chain's CDR3 is CASSKGGSPSYEQYF. In DNA form, the CDR3 reads TGTGCCAGCAGCAAGGGCGGCTCTCCCTCCTACGAGCAGTACTTC.

The CDR3, as DNA: TGTGCCAGACCCTCAAGCGGGAGTGTCTCCTACGAGCAGTACTTC. This gives the protein CARPSSGSVSYEQYF. The gene calls are TRBV7-9 and TRBJ2-7, with 8 nucleotides matching TRBD2. Trimming cost V 9 bases and J 0 bases; bases outside gene matches: 10. This CDR3 spans 15 amino acids. Germline CDR1 SEHNR, CDR2 FQNEAQ (reference sequence).

In this sample, this clone turned up a few times. The rearrangement uses TRBV9 and TRBJ1-5, with TRBD1 matching 7 bases. The CDR3 length is 14 residues. In germline, CDR1 is SGDLS, CDR2 YYNGEE. V dropped 3 bases and J dropped 3; count of bases not matched to a gene: 3. Written as DNA, the CDR3 is TGTGCCAGCAGCGAGGGACAGTCCAATCAGCCCCAGCATTTT. Encoded protein: CASSEGQSNQPQHF.

This rearrangement joins TRBV2 to TRBJ2-4; D is unclear. The CDR3 sequence is 13 residues long. Per the germline V gene, CDR1 is SNHLY and CDR2 is FYNNEI. V was shortened by 6 bases and J by 13 bases, with 19 bases between the two germline ends. The CDR3 region is CASRVRPIDGQYF. CDR3 bases: TGTGCCAGCAGAGTTCGCCCTATAGACGGCCAGTACTTC.

This clone occurred a few times. The genes are TRBV30 and TRBJ1-6; no reliable D call. The CDR3 runs to 13 residues. Germline CDR1 GTSNPN, CDR2 SVGIG (reference sequence). V gave up 3 bases and J gave up 3 bases, with 6 bases separating them. The CDR3 loop reads CAWSVDYNSPLHF. The CDR3 DNA sequence: TGTGCCTGGAGCGTGGACTATAATTCACCCCTCCACTTT. Based on the CDR3 plus reference TRBV30 and TRBJ1-6, the full variable domain is SQTIHQWPATLVQPVGSPLSLECTVEGTSNPNLYWYRQAAGRGLQLLFYSVGIGQISSEVPQNLSASRPQDRQFILSSKKLLLSDSGFYLCAWSVDYNSPLHFGNGTRLTVT.

This chain joins TRBV19 and TRBJ1-2; no clear D. Germline V gene sequence: CDR1 LNHDA, CDR2 SQIVND (reference sequence). The CDR3 extends over 15 amino acids. Between the trimmed V and J ends, which lost 3 bases and 3 bases, there was a span of 14 bases. CDR3 bases: TGTGCCAGTAGTATTATTTCGGGGAAACACTATGGCTACACCTTC. Protein product: CASSIISGKHYGYTF.

CDR3 sequence (DNA): TGTGCCAGTAGCCCCCGGGGGATGGGTAATCAGCCCCAGCATTTT. Translated, it gives CASSPRGMGNQPQHF. The gene calls are TRBV19 and TRBJ1-5; D perhaps matches TRBD1 (5 bases). The CDR3 covers 15 residues. Trimming stripped 6 bases from V and 4 bases from J, with 16 bases between. Germline V gives CDR1 LNHDA, CDR2 SQIVND (reference sequence).

The chain is built from TRBV20-1 and TRBJ2-1; D is possibly TRBD1 (6 bases). Trimming took off 4 bases at V and 7 bases at J, with 8 bases between the two ends. The CDR3 spans 11 residues. CDR1 and CDR2 (germline): DFQATT, SNEGSKA (reference sequence). The CDR3 reads CSANQGNEQFF. The CDR3 region has the DNA TGCAGTGCTAACCAGGGGAATGAGCAGTTCTTC.

The chain recombines TRBV6-4 with TRBJ1-1; 9 bases agree with TRBD1. The V gene's germline CDR1 is MRHNA and CDR2 SNTAGT. The CDR3 covers 14 residues. The V segment lost 5 bases and the J segment 1 base; nucleotides outside the gene matches: 2. CDR3 DNA: TGTGCCAGCAGTCCGGGACAGGGGAACACTGAAGCTTTCTTT. This sequence encodes CASSPGQGNTEAFF.

The chain employs TRBV30 and TRBJ2-3; 7 bases are a match to TRBD2. The CDR3 totals 14 residues. The V gene's germline CDR1 is GTSNPN and CDR2 SVGIG (reference sequence). V was clipped by 5 bases and J by 2 bases; unmatched bases: 7. This CDR3 reads CAWGRDFFTDTQYF. For the CDR3, the DNA is TGTGCCTGGGGGAGGGACTTTTTCACAGATACGCAGTATTTT.

This clone was detected once. The chain couples TRBV6-5 to TRBJ2-7, with 7 bases aligning to TRBD1. The CDR3 is 14 residues long. Trimming took 6 bases from V and 4 from J; bases not matched to a gene: 9. The germline V gene encodes CDR1 MNHEY and CDR2 SVGAGI. The CDR3 DNA reads as TGTGCCAGCAGCCCGCAGGGGGACGGGTACGAGCAGTACTTC. Translation: CASSPQGDGYEQYF.